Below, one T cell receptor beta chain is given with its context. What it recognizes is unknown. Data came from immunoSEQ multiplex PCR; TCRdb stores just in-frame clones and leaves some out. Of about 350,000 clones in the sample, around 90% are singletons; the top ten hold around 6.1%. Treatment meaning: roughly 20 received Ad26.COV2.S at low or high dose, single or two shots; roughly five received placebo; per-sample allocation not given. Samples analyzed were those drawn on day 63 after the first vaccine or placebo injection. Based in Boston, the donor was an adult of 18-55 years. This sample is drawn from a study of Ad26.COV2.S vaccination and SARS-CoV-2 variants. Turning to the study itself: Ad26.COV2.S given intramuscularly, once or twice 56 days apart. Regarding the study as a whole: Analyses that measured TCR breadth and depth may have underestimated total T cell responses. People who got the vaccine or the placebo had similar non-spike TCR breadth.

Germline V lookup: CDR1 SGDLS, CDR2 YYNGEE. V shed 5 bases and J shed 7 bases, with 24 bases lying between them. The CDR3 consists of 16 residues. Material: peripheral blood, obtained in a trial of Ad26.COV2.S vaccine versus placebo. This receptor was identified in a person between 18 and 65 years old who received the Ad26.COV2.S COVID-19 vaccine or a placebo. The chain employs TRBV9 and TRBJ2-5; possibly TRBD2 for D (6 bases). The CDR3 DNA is TGTGCCAGCAGTCGTAGCCCAGGACGGGAGATTACGACCCAGTACTTC. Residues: CASSRSPGREITTQYF.